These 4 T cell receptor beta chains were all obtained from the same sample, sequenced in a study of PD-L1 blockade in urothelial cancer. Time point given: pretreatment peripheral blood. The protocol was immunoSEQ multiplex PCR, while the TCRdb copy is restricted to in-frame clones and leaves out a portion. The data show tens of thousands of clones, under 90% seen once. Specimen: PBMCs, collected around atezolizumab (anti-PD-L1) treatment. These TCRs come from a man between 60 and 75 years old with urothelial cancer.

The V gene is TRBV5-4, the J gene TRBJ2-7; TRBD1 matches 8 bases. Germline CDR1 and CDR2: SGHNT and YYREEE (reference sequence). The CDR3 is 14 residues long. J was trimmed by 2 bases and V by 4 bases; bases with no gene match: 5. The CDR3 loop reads CASSRDRGAYEQYF. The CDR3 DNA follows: TGTGCCAGCAGCCGTGACAGGGGCGCCTACGAGCAGTACTTC.

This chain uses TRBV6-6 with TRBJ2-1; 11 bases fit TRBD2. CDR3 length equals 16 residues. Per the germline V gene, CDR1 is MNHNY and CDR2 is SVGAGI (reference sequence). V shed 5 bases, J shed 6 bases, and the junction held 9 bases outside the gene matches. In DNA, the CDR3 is TGTGCCAGCAGTCCTAGCGGGAGGCCCTTCAGCAATGAGCAGTTCTTC. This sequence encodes CASSPSGRPFSNEQFF.

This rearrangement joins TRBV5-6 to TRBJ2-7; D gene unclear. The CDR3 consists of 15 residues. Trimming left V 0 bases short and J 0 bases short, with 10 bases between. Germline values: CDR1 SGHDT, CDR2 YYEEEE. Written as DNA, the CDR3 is TGTGCCAGCAGCTTGGCCAGGCTTAGCTCCTACGAGCAGTACTTC. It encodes CASSLARLSSYEQYF.

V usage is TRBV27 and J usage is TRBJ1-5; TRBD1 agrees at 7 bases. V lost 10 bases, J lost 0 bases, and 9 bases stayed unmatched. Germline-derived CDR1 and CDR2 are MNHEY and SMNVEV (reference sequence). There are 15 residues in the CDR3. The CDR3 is CATQDRLYSNQPQHF. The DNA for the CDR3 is TGTGCCACCCAGGACAGGCTCTATAGCAATCAGCCCCAGCATTTT.